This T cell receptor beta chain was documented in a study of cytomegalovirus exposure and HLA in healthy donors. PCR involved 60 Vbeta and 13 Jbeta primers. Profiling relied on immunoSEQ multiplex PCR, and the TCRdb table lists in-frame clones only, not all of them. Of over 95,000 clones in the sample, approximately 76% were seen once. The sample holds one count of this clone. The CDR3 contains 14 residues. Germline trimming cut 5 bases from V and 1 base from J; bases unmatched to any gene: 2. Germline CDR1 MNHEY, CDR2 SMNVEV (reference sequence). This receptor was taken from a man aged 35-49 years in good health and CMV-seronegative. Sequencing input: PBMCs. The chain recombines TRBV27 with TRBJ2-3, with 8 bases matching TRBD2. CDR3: CASSTTSGTDTQYF. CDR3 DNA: TGTGCCAGCAGTACGACTAGCGGCACAGATACGCAGTATTTT.